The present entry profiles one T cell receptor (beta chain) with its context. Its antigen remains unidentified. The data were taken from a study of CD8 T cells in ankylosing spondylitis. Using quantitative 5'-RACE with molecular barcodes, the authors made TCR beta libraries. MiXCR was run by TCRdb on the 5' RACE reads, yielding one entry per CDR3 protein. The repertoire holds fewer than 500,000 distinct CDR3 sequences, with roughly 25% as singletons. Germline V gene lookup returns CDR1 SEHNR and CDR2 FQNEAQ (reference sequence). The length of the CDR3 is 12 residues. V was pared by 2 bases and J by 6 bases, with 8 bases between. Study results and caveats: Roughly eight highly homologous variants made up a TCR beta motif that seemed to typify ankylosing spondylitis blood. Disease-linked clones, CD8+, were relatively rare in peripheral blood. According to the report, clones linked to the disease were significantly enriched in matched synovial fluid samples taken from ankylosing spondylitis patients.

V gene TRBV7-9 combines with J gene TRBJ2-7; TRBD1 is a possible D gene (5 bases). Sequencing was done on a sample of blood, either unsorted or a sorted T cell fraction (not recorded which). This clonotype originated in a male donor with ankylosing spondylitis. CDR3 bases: TGTGCCAGCAGCTTAACAGGCCTCGAGCAGTACTTC. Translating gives CASSLTGLEQYF. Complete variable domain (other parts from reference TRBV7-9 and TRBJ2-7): DTGVSQNPRHKITKRGQNVTFRCDPISEHNRLYWYRQTLGQGPEFLTYFQNEAQLEKSRLLSDRFSAERPKGSFSTLEIQRTEQGDSAMYLCASSLTGLEQYFGPGTRLTVT.